A single sample is the source of the 26 T cell receptor beta chains below, sequenced in a study of blood T cells in healthy people across ages (dated by TCRdb to 2013 to 2016). Library generation was performed with 5' RACE. TCRdb shows the sequencer as Illumina HiSeq 2500. The second PCR ran for roughly 6 to 11 cycles and used a J-beta primer mix along with a sample-barcoded 5' primer. Starting from the raw public reads, TCRdb applied fastp trimming at Q25, assembled clones with MiXCR and retained in-frame beta chains. Merged by CDR3 protein, the rows form single entries marked with the most common genes and DNA. This sample is represented by 700,000 to 900,000 distinct CDR3 sequences; roughly 50% of them were singletons. The top ten clones comprise about two fifths of the sample. The sequencing input was blood. The receptor source for this set is a man older than 75 in good health.

This clonotype was counted a few times. This chain connects TRBV27 to TRBJ2-1; 9 nucleotides align to TRBD1. The CDR3 is 14 amino acids. Germline CDR1 MNHEY, CDR2 SMNVEV (reference sequence). Trimming took 7 bases from V and 5 from J; bases not matched to a gene: 6. CDR3 protein: CASNRDRDNNEQFF. The CDR3 DNA follows: TGTGCCAGCAACCGGGACAGGGACAACAATGAGCAGTTCTTC.

The gene calls are TRBV20-1 and TRBJ2-1; possibly TRBD1 for D (5 bases). The ends were cut back, 6 bases at V and 9 bases at J, with 15 bases in the middle. The germline V gene encodes CDR1 DFQATT and CDR2 SNEGSKA (reference sequence). This CDR3 has 12 residues. The CDR3 reads CSATQASGEQFF. CDR3 nucleotide sequence: TGCAGTGCAACACAGGCGTCGGGTGAGCAGTTCTTC.

The chain couples TRBV7-2 to TRBJ2-3; TRBD2 might be the D (6 bases). V lost 1 base, J lost 14 bases, and 28 bases lay in between. Germline V gene data show CDR1 as SGHTA and CDR2 as FQGNSA. This CDR3 region has 17 residues. In DNA form, the CDR3 reads TGTGCCAGCAGCTTAGGGAAGGCTGGGGGGAAACACAGATACGCGTATTTT. This gives the protein CASSLGKAGGKHRYAYF.

The chain employs TRBV18 and TRBJ2-4; no definite D call. Trimming removed 8 bases at V and 5 bases at J, with 13 bases between. The CDR3 runs to 13 residues. Germline assignment: CDR1 KGHSH and CDR2 LQKENI. This CDR3 is CASRISQQNIQYF. The CDR3 DNA reads TGTGCCAGCAGGATCAGTCAGCAAAACATTCAGTACTTC. The full variable domain, in which reference TRBV18 and TRBJ2-4 provide the parts outside the CDR3, is NAGVMQNPRHLVRRRGQEARLRCSPMKGHSHVYWYRQLPEEGLKFMVYLQKENIIDESGMPKERFSAEFPKEGPSILRIQQVVRGDSAAYFCASRISQQNIQYFGAGTRLSVL.

This clonotype has a single count. The chain recombines TRBV3-1 with TRBJ2-7; TRBD2 matches 14 bases. V shed 3 bases and J 2 bases; nucleotides not matched to a gene: 6. Germline CDR1 is LGHDT and CDR2 is YNNKEL (reference sequence). The CDR3 loop spans 17 amino acids. CDR3 coding DNA: TGTGCCAGCAGCCACTTGGGACTAGCGGGAGAGGCCTACGAGCAGTACTTC. Residues: CASSHLGLAGEAYEQYF.

The rearrangement joins TRBV5-1 to TRBJ2-5; D uncertain. The CDR3 runs 13 residues. Germline V CDR1 and CDR2: SGHRS, YFSETQ. V shed 4 bases and J shed 4 bases, with 11 bases lying between them. The CDR3 reads CASSPQRGETQYF. In DNA, the CDR3 is TGCGCCAGCAGCCCGCAGCGCGGAGAGACCCAGTACTTC. Variable domain in full (rest from reference TRBV5-1 and TRBJ2-5): KAGVTQTPRYLIKTRGQQVTLSCSPISGHRSVSWYQQTPGQGLQFLFEYFSETQRNKGNFPGRFSGRQFSNSRSEMNVSTLELGDSALYLCASSPQRGETQYFGPGTRLLVL.

The chain is built from TRBV20-1 and TRBJ2-4; 13 bases agree with TRBD2. The J call may be wrong; the DNA end is better matched by TRBJ2-5. Per germline, CDR1 DFQATT and CDR2 SNEGSKA (reference sequence). This CDR3 region has 16 residues. CDR3 amino acids: CSATGLAGVGVETQYF. The CDR3 nucleotides read TGCAGTGCTACTGGACTAGCGGGAGTAGGGGTAGAGACCCAGTACTTC.

The CDR3 DNA is TGTGCCAGCAGTACCCTGGGGGCGGGAGGGCCAGCAGATACGCAGTATTTT. Encoded protein: CASSTLGAGGPADTQYF. The rearrangement joins TRBV12-3 or TRBV12-4 to TRBJ2-3; 9 bases fit TRBD2. This CDR3 is built from 17 residues. The trim removed 5 bases at V and 4 bases at J, leaving 13 bases unmatched.

The chain couples TRBV29-1 to TRBJ2-7, with 10 positions matching TRBD1. The germline V gene encodes CDR1 SQVTM and CDR2 ANQGSEA. V shed 6 bases and J 2 bases; nucleotides not matched to a gene: 7. The CDR3 runs 14 residues. CDR3 sequence reads: CSVLGQGGTYEQYF. The CDR3 DNA follows: TGCAGCGTCCTCGGACAGGGGGGGACCTACGAGCAGTACTTC.

This chain connects TRBV12-3 or TRBV12-4 to TRBJ2-3; D gene uncertain. The CDR3 covers 15 residues. V dropped 2 bases and J dropped 2 bases, with 11 bases sitting between them. In nucleotides, the CDR3 is TGTGCCAGCAGTTTACGCGACTCGACCACAGATACGCAGTATTTT. As protein: CASSLRDSTTDTQYF.

The V call is TRBV4-1, the J call TRBJ2-1, with TRBD2 matching 7 bases. Looked up from germline, CDR1 is MGHRA and CDR2 is YSYEKL. The CDR3 spans 14 residues. V was pared by 8 bases and J by 4 bases, with 8 bases of the junction left unmatched. The DNA of the CDR3 is TGCGCCAGCGGCACCGGGACTAATTACAATGAGCAGTTCTTC. Protein sequence: CASGTGTNYNEQFF.

The chain uses TRBV29-1 and TRBJ2-2, with 7 bases matching TRBD1. The CDR3 length is 14 residues. With 7 bases clipped from V and 1 base from J, the junction kept 6 bases outside the gene matches. Per the germline V gene, CDR1 is SQVTM and CDR2 is ANQGSEA. The CDR3 nucleotides are TGCAGCGCATCCGGGACAGTGAACACCGGGGAGCTGTTTTTT. Translated, it gives CSASGTVNTGELFF.

J is TRBJ2-5 and V is TRBV3-1; D possibly matches TRBD1 or TRBD2 (5 bases each). Germline-derived CDR1 and CDR2 are LGHDT and YNNKEL (reference sequence). Trimming stripped 5 bases from V and 11 bases from J, with 21 bases between. The CDR3 sequence is 14 residues long. CDR3 in DNA: TGTGCCAGCAGCGCCCAGGGTTCTCGGGGAGAGCAGTACTTC. Translation gives CASSAQGSRGEQYF.

The rearrangement links TRBV6-5 to TRBJ2-7, with TRBD2 matching over 8 bases. From germline, CDR1 is MNHEY and CDR2 SVGAGI. This CDR3 comprises 14 residues. Trimming at V came to 2 bases and at J to 3 bases, leaving 3 bases not matched to a gene. CDR3 protein: CASSYLSGSYEQYF. The DNA of the CDR3 is TGTGCCAGCAGTTACCTCAGCGGGAGCTACGAGCAGTACTTC.

The genes are TRBV19 and TRBJ2-3, with 12 bases matching TRBD1. Germline assignment: CDR1 LNHDA and CDR2 SQIVND (reference sequence). The CDR3 runs 15 residues. The ends lost 6 bases at V and 4 bases at J; junction bases unmatched: 5. The CDR3, as DNA: TGTGCCAGTAGGCCCGGGACAGGGGGCCCAGATACGCAGTATTTT. The encoded protein is CASRPGTGGPDTQYF.

This chain links TRBV29-1 with TRBJ1-2, with 7 bases matching TRBD1. The germline CDR1 and CDR2 sequences are SQVTM and ANQGSEA. CDR3 length: 14 residues. The junction had 11 bases not matched to a gene; V was cut back by 2 bases and J by 8 bases. Written as DNA, the CDR3 is TGCAGCGTTGAATCGGTAGGGGGCGCGTCCGGCTACACCTTC. It yields the protein CSVESVGGASGYTF.

The V gene is TRBV20-1, the J gene TRBJ2-1, with 9 bases lining up with TRBD2. The junction had 18 bases not matched to a gene; V was cut back by 5 bases and J by 13 bases. This CDR3 region has 15 residues. Germline CDR1 DFQATT, CDR2 SNEGSKA (reference sequence). As DNA, the CDR3 is TGCAGTGCTTATAGCGGGAGAGGCACCCAAGAGACCCAGTTCTTC. Translating it yields CSAYSGRGTQETQFF.

The genes are TRBV5-5 and TRBJ1-5; TRBD1 might be the D (5 bases). Looked up from germline, CDR1 is SGHKS and CDR2 is YYEKEE (reference sequence). V was clipped by 2 bases and J by 3 bases, with 12 bases between them. The CDR3 spans 15 residues. The CDR3 is CASSLRGALNQPQHF. As DNA, the CDR3 is TGTGCCAGCAGCTTACGAGGGGCCCTCAATCAGCCCCAGCATTTT.

Worth noting for this clonotype: A much larger clone is a single base away; this may be a read error. This chain uses TRBV7-2 with TRBJ2-1; the D is unclear. Germline V CDR1 and CDR2: SGHTA, FQGNSA. The CDR3 consists of 12 residues. The DNA for the CDR3 is TGTGTCAGCAGCAGGTTCGCAGGTGAGCAGTTCTTC. Protein: CVSSRFAGEQFF.

The gene calls are TRBV6-1 and TRBJ2-6; D possibly corresponds to TRBD2 (6 bases). CDR1 MNHNS and CDR2 SASEGT come from the germline V gene. The CDR3 covers 17 residues. Trimming shortened V by 7 bases and J by 0 bases, and 16 bases separated the two germline ends. CDR3 nucleotides: TGTGCCAGCACCCGGGACTGGCCCGACTCTGGGGCCAACGTCCTGACTTTC. This gives the protein CASTRDWPDSGANVLTF.

The chain joins TRBV3-1 to TRBJ2-7; unclear D gene. The germline V gene encodes CDR1 LGHDT and CDR2 YNNKEL (reference sequence). The CDR3 is 12 residues long. Trimming stripped 0 bases from V and 4 bases from J, with 4 bases between. Here the CDR3 reads CASSQERYEQYF. The CDR3 bases are TGTGCCAGCAGCCAAGAGCGGTACGAGCAGTACTTC.

This clonotype has more than one count but fewer than ten. The genes are TRBV7-2 and TRBJ2-7; D perhaps matches TRBD1 (6 bases). V was clipped by 6 bases and J by 7 bases, with 22 bases between them. This CDR3 is 15 amino acids long. The germline gives CDR1 SGHTA, CDR2 FQGNSA. As DNA, the CDR3 is TGTGCCAGCAGTCTTAGACAGGCCATCCTGGGAGAGCAGTACTTC. This gives the protein CASSLRQAILGEQYF. The variable domain in full, with the rest retrieved from reference TRBV7-2 and TRBJ2-7, is GAGVSQSPSNKVTEKGKDVELRCDPISGHTALYWYRQSLGQGLEFLIYFQGNSAPDKSGLPSDRFSAERTGGSVSTLTIQRTQQEDSAVYLCASSLRQAILGEQYFGPGTRLTVT.

This chain links TRBV28 with TRBJ1-2; TRBD1 is a possible D gene (5 bases). V was pared by 6 bases and J by 1 base, with 15 bases between. From germline, CDR1 is MDHEN and CDR2 SYDVKM. The length of the CDR3 is 15 residues. The CDR3 nucleotides are TGTGCCAGCAGAGGCGATGGGGGAGATAACTATGGCTACACCTTC. Translated, it gives CASRGDGGDNYGYTF.

This clonotype was picked up a small number of times. The chain recombines TRBV6-6 with TRBJ1-2; no clear D. Germline V lookup: CDR1 MNHNY, CDR2 SVGAGI (reference sequence). V dropped 5 bases and J dropped 0 bases, with 13 bases sitting between them. This CDR3 is built from 15 residues. The CDR3 here is CASSNQVGANYGYTF. Here the CDR3 DNA reads TGTGCCAGCAGTAATCAGGTGGGAGCTAACTATGGCTACACCTTC.

The V call is TRBV6-1, the J call TRBJ2-7; 8 bases line up with TRBD2. V was pared by 4 bases and J by 7 bases, with 9 bases of the junction left unmatched. Per the germline V gene, CDR1 is MNHNS and CDR2 is SASEGT. CDR3 size: 14 residues. The CDR3 here is CASSGSGSLGEQYF. CDR3 bases: TGTGCCAGCAGTGGGAGCGGGAGTTTAGGTGAGCAGTACTTC.

This clonotype was counted between two and nine times. The J gene is TRBJ2-3, the V gene TRBV12-3 or TRBV12-4, with D possibly being TRBD2 (5 bases). The CDR3 length is 14 residues. V was shortened by 5 bases and J by 14 bases, with 23 bases between the two germline ends. The CDR3 DNA reads TGTGCCAGCAGTCCCTGGGGTGCGGGCAGATACGCGTATTTT. Amino acid sequence: CASSPWGAGRYAYF.